Below, 20 T cell receptor beta chains from the same sample are listed, as sequenced in a study of T cells in narcolepsy. Assay used: immunoSEQ multiplex PCR; TCRdb lists only in-frame clones, some missing. The sample comprises about 22,000 clones, 81% of which are singletons, and 4% to 4.5% rests with the top ten. The specimen sequenced was memory (CD45RA-) CD4+ T cells from blood. The receptors originated from a human donor in good health.

The table lists this clone with a count of one. The genes are TRBV11-2 and TRBJ2-7; D not resolved. Germline values: CDR1 SGHAT, CDR2 FQNNGV. This CDR3 spans 13 amino acids. V lost 2 bases and J lost 1, with 6 bases in between. CDR3: CASSLIRSYEQYF. The CDR3 DNA reads as TGTGCCAGCAGCTTAATAAGGTCCTACGAGCAGTACTTC.

The V and J genes are TRBV7-2 and TRBJ1-6, with TRBD1 matching over 10 bases. There are 14 residues in the CDR3. The junction had 2 bases not matched to a gene; V was cut back by 2 bases and J by 10 bases. Germline assignment: CDR1 SGHTA and CDR2 FQGNSA. The CDR3 bases are TGTGCCAGCAGCTTAAGGACAGGGGGATCACCCCTCCACTTT. Protein: CASSLRTGGSPLHF. Combining the CDR3 with reference TRBV7-2 and TRBJ1-6 gives the whole variable domain GAGVSQSPSNKVTEKGKDVELRCDPISGHTALYWYRQSLGQGLEFLIYFQGNSAPDKSGLPSDRFSAERTGGSVSTLTIQRTQQEDSAVYLCASSLRTGGSPLHFGNGTRLTVT.

The chain combines TRBV2 with TRBJ1-1; possibly TRBD1 for D (6 bases). Trimming left V 5 bases short and J 6 bases short, with 16 bases between. Germline V gives CDR1 SNHLY, CDR2 FYNNEI. The length of the CDR3 is 14 residues. CDR3: CASSLNRVPPEAFF. The DNA of the CDR3 is TGTGCCAGCAGTCTTAACAGGGTCCCCCCTGAAGCTTTCTTT. Filled out from reference TRBV2 and TRBJ1-1, the complete variable domain reads EPEVTQTPSHQVTQMGQEVILRCVPISNHLYFYWYRQILGQKVEFLVSFYNNEISEKSEIFDDQFSVERPDGSNFTLKIRSTKLEDSAMYFCASSLNRVPPEAFFGQGTRLTVV.

This rearrangement joins TRBV9 to TRBJ2-7; no clear D. This CDR3 is 13 amino acids long. V was shortened by 2 bases and J by 0 bases, with 6 bases between the two germline ends. The germline gives CDR1 SGDLS, CDR2 YYNGEE. As DNA, the CDR3 is TGTGCCAGCAGCGTCGGCAACTCCTACGAGCAGTACTTC. This codes for CASSVGNSYEQYF.

This clone was observed a single time. V is TRBV5-1 and J is TRBJ1-2, with TRBD1 matching 8 bases. The J segment lost 6 bases and the V segment lost 4 bases, leaving 11 bases of the junction unmatched. The CDR3 is 15 amino acids. CDR1 and CDR2 (germline): SGHRS, YFSETQ. CDR3 DNA sequence: TGCGCCAGCAGCCCCGCCAATCAGGGGGCAGATGGCTACACCTTC. This encodes CASSPANQGADGYTF. Full variable domain (outside the CDR3, taken from reference TRBV5-1 and TRBJ1-2): KAGVTQTPRYLIKTRGQQVTLSCSPISGHRSVSWYQQTPGQGLQFLFEYFSETQRNKGNFPGRFSGRQFSNSRSEMNVSTLELGDSALYLCASSPANQGADGYTFGSGTRLTVV.

V and J are TRBV6-4 and TRBJ1-2; unclear D gene. Germline V lookup: CDR1 MRHNA, CDR2 SNTAGT. V was shortened by 5 bases and J by 8 bases, with 9 bases between the two germline ends. The CDR3 runs to 11 residues. Here the CDR3 DNA reads TGTGCCAGCAGTCCCCTAGGAGGCTACACCTTC. This translates into CASSPLGGYTF.

By sample fraction, this clone is medium-sized (0.01 to 0.1%). Its ends do not fully match the called genes, so a read error is possible. This chain links TRBV6-1 with TRBJ1-2; TRBD1 matches 7 bases. The germline CDR1 and CDR2 sequences are MNHNS and SASEGT. This CDR3 has 11 amino acids. The CDR3 region is CASSVRTGFTF. Here the CDR3 DNA reads TGTGCCAGCAGTGTCCGGACAGGCTTCACCTTC.

The V and J genes are TRBV6-5 and TRBJ2-6, with D possibly TRBD2 on 5 matching bases. Germline V gives CDR1 MNHEY, CDR2 SVGAGI. The V end was cut by 4 bases, the J end by 2 bases, with 12 bases between. This CDR3 has 16 residues. The CDR3 DNA reads TGTGCCAGCAGTTTAAATTTCGGGGCTGGGGCCAACGTCCTGACTTTC. This encodes CASSLNFGAGANVLTF.

This rearrangement joins TRBV7-2 to TRBJ1-2, with no clear D. The CDR3 runs 12 residues. Germline CDR1 SGHTA, CDR2 FQGNSA. Trimming shortened V by 7 bases and J by 2 bases, and 8 bases separated the two germline ends. The CDR3 protein is CASNGQNYGYTF. DNA for the CDR3: TGTGCCAGCAATGGGCAGAACTATGGCTACACCTTC.

The rearrangement uses TRBV20-1 and TRBJ2-1; a weak D match, TRBD2 (6 bases). The length of the CDR3 is 11 residues. Germline assignment: CDR1 DFQATT and CDR2 SNEGSKA (reference sequence). V was cut by 3 bases and J by 10 bases, with 10 bases left in between. Here the CDR3 reads CSASHGREQFF. In nucleotides, the CDR3 is TGCAGTGCTAGTCACGGGAGAGAGCAGTTCTTC.

CDR3 residues: CASSSFDTQYF. In DNA, the CDR3 is TGTGCCAGCAGCTCCTTCGATACGCAGTATTTT. J is TRBJ2-3 and V is TRBV7-9; D remains unclear. The CDR3 covers 11 residues. Germline V gene sequence: CDR1 SEHNR, CDR2 FQNEAQ (reference sequence). With 4 bases removed from V and 6 bases from J, the gap between germline ends came to 5 bases.

The chain combines TRBV5-1 with TRBJ1-6; D is perhaps TRBD1 (6 bases). The CDR3 contains 15 residues. The germline CDR1 and CDR2 sequences are SGHRS and YFSETQ. V was clipped by 4 bases and J by 10 bases, with 18 bases between them. This chain's CDR3 is CASSLITGTGSPLHF. The CDR3 nucleotides are TGCGCCAGCAGCCTAATCACAGGGACCGGATCACCCCTCCACTTT.

The V and J genes are TRBV2 and TRBJ1-1; D not certain. V lost 6 bases, J lost 5 bases, and 10 bases lay in between. Germline V gene lookup returns CDR1 SNHLY and CDR2 FYNNEI. The CDR3 consists of 12 residues. The CDR3 coding sequence is TGTGCCAGCAGGCAGTCCAGAACTGAAGCTTTCTTT. Amino acid sequence: CASRQSRTEAFF.

The chain carries TRBV6-6 and TRBJ1-6; TRBD1 agrees at 10 bases. The V gene end was trimmed by 6 bases and the J gene end by 9 bases; junction bases not matched to a gene: 5. Germline assignment: CDR1 MNHNY and CDR2 SVGAGI (reference sequence). CDR3 size: 14 residues. The CDR3 is CASSQTGGSSPLHF. CDR3 in DNA: TGTGCCAGCAGCCAGACAGGGGGCTCTTCACCCCTCCACTTT.

A note on this clone: Germline and junction disagree at one end, which may indicate a read error. For the CDR3, the DNA is TGTGCCAGCAGCTGGACAGGGTCCTACGAGCAGTACTTC. The encoded protein is CASSWTGSYEQYF. This chain joins TRBV5-3 and TRBJ2-7, with TRBD1 matching over 8 bases. TRBV5-3 is an ORF, and what it does is uncertain. CDR3 length equals 13 residues.

Regarding this clone: A junction boundary mismatches the germline segment, possibly from a read error. The chain joins TRBV5-4 to TRBJ1-2; 9 bases are a match to TRBD1. CDR3 size: 15 residues. Germline CDR1 SGHNT, CDR2 YYREEE (reference sequence). CDR3 sequence reads: CAGSLKDRGFYGYTF. In DNA form, the CDR3 reads TGTGCCGGCAGCTTGAAAGACAGGGGGTTCTATGGCTACACCTTC.

This chain connects TRBV7-8 to TRBJ1-5; D not certain. CDR1 and CDR2 (germline): SGHVS, FQNEAQ. V lost 5 bases and J lost 2, with 16 bases in between. The CDR3 loop spans 16 amino acids. The CDR3 loop is CASSKGGWVGNQPQHF. In nucleotides, the CDR3 is TGTGCCAGCAGCAAAGGTGGGTGGGTCGGCAATCAGCCCCAGCATTTT.

This chain connects TRBV29-1 to TRBJ1-1, with unresolved D. Germline-derived CDR1 and CDR2 are SQVTM and ANQGSEA. V lost 7 bases to trimming and J lost 0 bases, with 15 bases between them. This CDR3 is built from 14 residues. CDR3 DNA: TGCAGCGCCACCGGACGGAACATGAACACTGAAGCTTTCTTT. As protein: CSATGRNMNTEAFF.

CDR3 nucleotide sequence: TGTGCTAGTGGTACCCTTTCCGGGTCGGGGAAGAATGAGCAGTTCTTC. Protein: CASGTLSGSGKNEQFF. The V gene is TRBV12-5, the J gene TRBJ2-1; possible D gene TRBD2, 5 bases. The CDR3 spans 16 residues. The V end lost 5 bases, the J end lost 7 bases, and 21 bases lay between the germline ends. Germline V gene sequence: CDR1 LGHNT, CDR2 FRNRAP.

The chain has TRBV5-6 and TRBJ2-6; D ambiguous. CDR3 size: 13 residues. Germline-derived CDR1 and CDR2 are SGHDT and YYEEEE. V lost 4 bases and J 3 bases, leaving 5 bases between the germline ends. The CDR3 protein is CASSVIGANVLTF. CDR3 sequence (DNA): TGTGCCAGCAGCGTCATTGGGGCCAACGTCCTGACTTTC. Looking up the rest from reference TRBV5-6 and TRBJ2-6 gives the full variable domain: DAGVTQSPTHLIKTRGQQVTLRCSPKSGHDTVSWYQQALGQGPQFIFQYYEEEERQRGNFPDRFSGHQFPNYSSELNVNALLLGDSALYLCASSVIGANVLTFGAGSRLTVL.